The 25 T cell receptor beta chains below were found in one sample sequenced in a study of blood T cell repertoires in COVID-19. Only in-frame clones appear in the TCRdb table, and some are missing; sequencing was by immunoSEQ multiplex PCR. The data hold roughly 260,000 clones, with under 95% observed a single time. The sample comprised PBMCs or T cells enriched from blood (not recorded which). All receptors derive from a woman aged 18-35 years who had recovered from COVID-19.

The chain couples TRBV9 to TRBJ2-2; D perhaps matches TRBD2 (6 bases). CDR3 length equals 16 residues. Trimming shortened V by 3 bases and J by 0 bases, and 12 bases separated the two germline ends. The germline gives CDR1 SGDLS, CDR2 YYNGEE. CDR3 in amino acids: CASSDMWGANTGELFF. CDR3 nucleotide sequence: TGTGCCAGCAGCGACATGTGGGGGGCGAACACCGGGGAGCTGTTTTTT.

This clone was observed once. The rearrangement links TRBV5-6 to TRBJ1-1, with D tentatively TRBD1 (6 bases). From germline, CDR1 is SGHDT and CDR2 YYEEEE. V was trimmed by 2 bases and J by 1 base, leaving 9 bases between them. This CDR3 contains 14 residues. CDR3 protein: CASSFQGTNTEAFF. The CDR3 nucleotides are TGTGCCAGCAGCTTTCAGGGGACGAACACTGAAGCTTTCTTT.

The chain uses TRBV7-6 and TRBJ2-1; TRBD1 aligns across 7 bases. The CDR3 contains 16 residues. Germline trimming cut 4 bases from V and 4 bases from J; bases unmatched to any gene: 10. The V gene's germline CDR1 is SGHVS and CDR2 FNYEAQ. This CDR3 reads CASSSQFQGVYNEQFF. The CDR3 DNA reads TGTGCCAGCAGCTCCCAGTTCCAGGGGGTATACAATGAGCAGTTCTTC.

The chain couples TRBV4-3 to TRBJ1-2, with TRBD1 matching over 7 bases. Germline V gene sequence: CDR1 LGHNA, CDR2 YSLEER. V gave up 4 bases and J gave up 14 bases; unmatched junction bases: 10. The CDR3 consists of 12 residues. CDR3 sequence: CASSLKGGSQTF. DNA of the CDR3: TGCGCCAGCAGCCTTAAAGGGGGCAGCCAAACCTTC.

The chain carries TRBV21-1 and TRBJ1-6; the tabulated D call, TRBD1, remains unverified against the DNA. TRBV21-1 is reported as a pseudogene. The CDR3 contains 16 residues. As DNA, the CDR3 is TGTGCCAGCAGCAAGATGTGGCAGGCCAAAGTTTCACCCCTCCACTTT. Translated, it gives CASSKMWQAKVSPLHF.

This clone was observed a handful of times. This chain links TRBV6-5 with TRBJ1-2, with 9 positions matching TRBD1. From germline, CDR1 is MNHEY and CDR2 SVGAGI. V was pared by 4 bases and J by 7 bases, with 10 bases of the junction left unmatched. The CDR3 consists of 15 residues. The DNA for the CDR3 is TGTGCCAGCAGTTCCGGGACAGGGAGTTTGGGTGGCTACACCTTC. It translates to CASSSGTGSLGGYTF.

The table lists this clone with a few counts. The CDR3 nucleotides read TGTGCCAGCAGTTCTCATGGGACTAGCCGTGCGGATACGCAGTATTTT. This encodes CASSSHGTSRADTQYF. V is TRBV28 and J is TRBJ2-3, with 9 bases fitting TRBD2. V was pared by 4 bases and J by 6 bases, with 11 bases of the junction left unmatched. CDR1 and CDR2 from the germline V gene are MDHEN and SYDVKM. This CDR3 contains 16 residues.

The chain has TRBV11-3 and TRBJ1-6; unclear D gene. This CDR3 has 14 amino acids. The germline V gene encodes CDR1 SGHNT and CDR2 YENEEA. Trimming took 4 bases from V and 1 from J, leaving 5 bases between them. CDR3 sequence: CASSSGSYNSPLHF. The DNA for the CDR3 is TGTGCCAGCAGCTCCGGGTCCTATAATTCACCCCTCCACTTT. Full variable domain (missing parts from reference TRBV11-3 and TRBJ1-6): EAGVVQSPRYKIIEKKQPVAFWCNPISGHNTLYWYLQNLGQGPELLIRYENEEAVDDSQLPKDRFSAERLKGVDSTLKIQPAELGDSAVYLCASSSGSYNSPLHFGNGTRLTVT.

The chain recombines TRBV7-8 with TRBJ1-1; the D gene is possibly TRBD1 (6 bases). This CDR3 has 16 residues. From germline, CDR1 is SGHVS and CDR2 FQNEAQ. The V and J ends lost 0 bases and 3 bases respectively, with 14 bases between them. The CDR3 loop reads CASSLAKGGGYTEAFF. In DNA, the CDR3 is TGTGCCAGCAGCTTAGCCAAAGGGGGGGGTTACACTGAAGCTTTCTTT.

This chain uses TRBV5-1 with TRBJ2-1, with 10 bases aligning to TRBD2. The junction had 4 bases not matched to a gene; V was cut back by 3 bases and J by 4 bases. This CDR3 is built from 15 residues. Germline CDR1 and CDR2: SGHRS and YFSETQ. Here the CDR3 reads CASSSLTSGYNEQFF. For the CDR3, the DNA is TGCGCCAGCAGCTCTTTGACTAGCGGGTACAATGAGCAGTTCTTC.

The CDR3: CASSYYQGKYGYTF. The CDR3 region has the DNA TGTGCCAGCAGTTACTATCAGGGGAAGTATGGCTACACCTTC. The chain combines TRBV6-5 with TRBJ1-2; D is possibly TRBD1 (6 bases). CDR1 MNHEY and CDR2 SVGAGI come from the germline V gene. Trimming cost V 1 base and J 5 bases, with 11 bases left between them. This CDR3 is built from 14 residues.

The V call is TRBV6-5, the J call TRBJ1-6; 7 nucleotides match TRBD1. V shed 6 bases, J shed 10 bases, and the junction held 9 bases outside the gene matches. Germline assignment: CDR1 MNHEY and CDR2 SVGAGI. The CDR3 is 14 amino acids. CDR3 amino acids: CASRPGTATSPLHF. The CDR3 DNA is TGTGCCAGCAGACCCGGGACAGCCACGTCACCCCTCCACTTT.

The chain recombines TRBV27 with TRBJ1-1; TRBD1 agrees at 8 bases. The CDR3 consists of 14 residues. Trimming took 8 bases from V and 1 from J; bases not matched to a gene: 6. Germline loops: CDR1 MNHEY, CDR2 SMNVEV (reference sequence). CDR3 nucleotide sequence: TGTGCCAGCCACGCCAGGGGGCCGAACACTGAAGCTTTCTTT. Protein product: CASHARGPNTEAFF.

The chain uses TRBV20-1 and TRBJ2-3; D gene uncertain. CDR1 and CDR2 from the germline V gene are DFQATT and SNEGSKA (reference sequence). CDR3 length equals 11 residues. V was shortened by 7 bases and J by 3 bases, with 8 bases between the two germline ends. CDR3 DNA: TGCAGTGTATCACGGACAGATACGCAGTATTTT. Translation: CSVSRTDTQYF.

This clone was detected only a few times. This chain joins TRBV6-5 and TRBJ2-1, with 9 bases fitting TRBD1. There are 13 residues in the CDR3. J was trimmed by 9 bases and V by 6 bases; bases with no gene match: 6. The germline V gene has CDR1 MNHEY and CDR2 SVGAGI. The chain's CDR3 is CASRKQGAGEQFF. The CDR3 DNA reads as TGTGCCAGCAGAAAACAGGGGGCCGGTGAGCAGTTCTTC.

By sample share, this clone is medium-sized. This sequence joins TRBV10-1 and TRBJ2-2; D call uncertain. The CDR3 consists of 13 residues. Trimming cost V 0 bases and J 8 bases, with 7 bases left between them. Per germline, CDR1 WNHNN and CDR2 SYGVQD (reference sequence). The CDR3 bases are TGCGCCAGCAGTGAGTCTGATGCGGGGGAGCTGTTTTTT. Its protein is CASSESDAGELFF.

The V gene is TRBV13, the J gene TRBJ2-5; 8 bases are shared with TRBD2. Germline V lookup: CDR1 PRHDT, CDR2 FYEKMQ (reference sequence). This CDR3 is built from 13 residues. V lost 4 bases and J lost 10; bases outside the gene matches: 8. The CDR3, as DNA: TGTGCCAGCAGCTCGGCCCGGGGGGGTAGCCAGTACTTC. Translation gives CASSSARGGSQYF.

V gene TRBV20-1 combines with J gene TRBJ2-7, with 7 bases fitting TRBD1. The CDR3 extends over 13 amino acids. After removal of 3 bases from V and 5 bases from J, the junction contained 7 bases not matched to a gene. Germline V lookup: CDR1 DFQATT, CDR2 SNEGSKA (reference sequence). In nucleotides, the CDR3 is TGCAGTGCTAGTATGGACAGGTTCAACGAGCAGTACTTC. Translated, it gives CSASMDRFNEQYF.

This rearrangement joins TRBV9 to TRBJ2-7; the match to TRBD2 covers 8 bases. J was trimmed by 4 bases and V by 0 bases; bases with no gene match: 6. The CDR3 spans 15 residues. The germline CDR1 and CDR2 sequences are SGDLS and YYNGEE. The CDR3 nucleotides read TGTGCCAGCAGCGTAGACAGCGGGAGTGTGTACGAGCAGTACTTC. Its translation is CASSVDSGSVYEQYF.

With regard to this clone: At the DNA level, this CDR3 is encoded by other sequences in the same sample as well. The rearrangement uses TRBV11-3 and TRBJ1-3, with unresolved D. The ends were cut back, 2 bases at V and 3 bases at J, with 8 bases in the middle. Germline loops: CDR1 SGHNT, CDR2 YENEEA. The CDR3 sequence is 14 residues long. Written as DNA, the CDR3 is TGTGCCAGCAGCTTAACGAGGAGTGGAAACACCATATATTTT. Protein product: CASSLTRSGNTIYF.

The V gene is TRBV19, the J gene TRBJ1-2, with D possibly matching TRBD1 (5 bases). CDR3 size: 13 residues. The germline V and J ends were trimmed by 0 bases and 5 bases, with 7 bases remaining between them. CDR1 is LNHDA and CDR2 is SQIVND in the germline V gene (reference sequence). The CDR3 reads CASSIDGTYGYTF. The DNA for the CDR3 is TGTGCCAGTAGTATAGACGGGACTTATGGCTACACCTTC.

CDR3: CASSVGTSIWSTDTQYF. In DNA, the CDR3 is TGTGCCAGCAGCGTCGGGACTAGTATTTGGAGCACAGATACGCAGTATTTT. This chain joins TRBV9 and TRBJ2-3; 8 bases are a match to TRBD2. The CDR3 has 17 amino acids. Germline trimming cut 2 bases from V and 0 bases from J; bases unmatched to any gene: 8. Germline V gene sequence: CDR1 SGDLS, CDR2 YYNGEE.

The CDR3 here is CASSLTSGTGELFF. The DNA for the CDR3 is TGTGCCAGCAGCTTAACTAGCGGGACCGGGGAGCTGTTTTTT. The V gene is TRBV7-9, the J gene TRBJ2-2; the match to TRBD2 covers 9 bases. Germline trimming cut 2 bases from V and 5 bases from J; bases unmatched to any gene: 0. Germline assignment: CDR1 SEHNR and CDR2 FQNEAQ (reference sequence). The CDR3 totals 14 residues.

The rearrangement joins TRBV4-1 to TRBJ1-5; the D gene is possibly TRBD1 (6 bases). The CDR3 is made up of 13 amino acids. Germline values: CDR1 MGHRA, CDR2 YSYEKL. The V and J ends lost 9 bases and 3 bases respectively, with 12 bases between them. CDR3 amino acids: CASTDRLNQPQHF. In nucleotides, the CDR3 is TGCGCCAGTACCGACAGGCTCAATCAGCCCCAGCATTTT.

Note on this clone: Additional DNA sequences in this sample encode the identical CDR3. The rearrangement joins TRBV28 to TRBJ2-7, with 10 bases that match TRBD2. Germline V gene sequence: CDR1 MDHEN, CDR2 SYDVKM. The ends lost 6 bases at V and 5 bases at J; junction bases unmatched: 4. The CDR3 length is 13 residues. The CDR3 here is CASSLAGGHEQYF. CDR3 nucleotide sequence: TGTGCCAGCAGCTTAGCGGGAGGCCACGAGCAGTACTTC.